This T cell receptor (beta chain) was sequenced in a study of cytomegalovirus exposure and HLA in healthy donors. Looking at the study overall: Among roughly 180 million T cells, an earlier analysis found 90 million to 130 million unique TCR beta sequences. Study results and limitations: A previous analysis found most TCR beta V segments productive roughly 87% or roughly 30% of the time. A later analysis by the authors found several of the most significant clusters apparently linked to common viral pathogens.

A multiplex PCR was run with 60 Vbeta primers and 13 Jbeta primers. Original processing methods: It was a later analysis that counted approximately 81 million unique TCR beta chains, of which about 10 million were shared. Clones were sequenced by immunoSEQ multiplex PCR, and TCRdb holds only the in-frame ones, with some missing. V and J calls and clone size are copied from that table; D and trimming were computed from the DNA. The sample holds some 150,000 clones, roughly 78% seen once. The germline V gene has CDR1 SNHLY and CDR2 FYNNEI. The CDR3 covers 13 residues. With 5 bases removed from V and 5 bases from J, the gap between germline ends came to 12 bases. A few counts support this clone. Antigen unknown.

The receptor was derived from a middle-aged man in good health and CMV-seropositive. The sample was PBMCs. This rearrangement joins TRBV2 to TRBJ1-2; maybe TRBD1 (5 bases). The DNA for the CDR3 is TGTGCCAGCAGTACCCAGGGCGAGTATGGCTACACCTTC. Translated, it gives CASSTQGEYGYTF.